This T cell receptor (beta chain) came from a study of shared clonotypes between healthy human individuals. Looking at the study overall: The study enrolled a couple of women and a few men aged 18 to 49. Study-wide results and limits: Non-shared clonotypes had lower generation probabilities than those shared by all four donors. Shared across a few donors were around 5% of the naive CD4 clonotypes.

Looked up from germline, CDR1 is MGHRA and CDR2 is YSYEKL. The CDR3 contains 15 residues. V lost 4 bases to trimming and J lost 5 bases; unmatched junction nucleotides: 6. A note on this clone: Its antigen remains unidentified.

Per the original data handling: ImmunoSEQ output lacked quality scores and full-length reads, limiting matched filtering. Assay: immunoSEQ multiplex PCR; the TCRdb copy retains only in-frame clones and omits some. The V and J calls and clone size were taken over from that table, and D and trimming were inferred from the DNA. The sample has over a million clones; about 84% are singletons. The sample taken for sequencing was memory CD4+ T cells from PBMCs. Subset: CD45RA-negative fraction. The chain combines TRBV4-1 with TRBJ1-4; 8 positions agree with TRBD1. The TCR comes from a man younger than 35 in good health. Some clones in this sample may be carry-over from other donors' samples. CDR3 loop: CASSPQGAQNEKLFF. CDR3 DNA: TGCGCCAGCAGCCCTCAGGGGGCGCAGAATGAAAAACTGTTTTTT.